The T cell receptor beta chain under discussion was sequenced for a study of read filtering for tumor transcriptome and immune sequencing. Overall study context: Mean patient age was roughly 61 years, range about 47 to 85; around 17 male, about 15 female. Transcriptome libraries were built from DNase-treated RNA. Revised staging placed under ten patients in R-ISS I, 15 to 20 in II, 6 or 7 in III.

The sample holds many counts of this clonotype. The library was built from approximately 400 ng RNA with molecular barcoded adaptors for alpha/delta and beta/gamma chains. Each CDR3 protein gets one entry after TCRdb re-called the reads with MiXCR. Of more than 30,000 distinct CDR3 sequences in the sample, roughly 20% were seen once. Trimming cost V 7 bases and J 2 bases, with 8 bases left between them. In germline, CDR1 is SNHLY, CDR2 FYNNEI. The CDR3 is 12 amino acids. At the time of active disease, bone marrow was collected from every patient. The sample taken for sequencing was a population of CD138-negative cells sorted from bone marrow. The receptor was isolated from a donor at least 40 years old with multiple myeloma. The chain joins TRBV2 to TRBJ1-2, with a possible D match to TRBD1 (5 bases). CDR3 loop: CASTDSNYGYTF. The CDR3 DNA reads as TGTGCCAGCACAGACAGCAACTATGGCTACACCTTC.